The 2 T cell receptor beta chains given below trace back to one sample, sequenced in a study of shared clonotypes between healthy human individuals. Produced via immunoSEQ multiplex PCR; TCRdb's table is partial and in-frame only. This repertoire shows about 2.4 million clones, approximately 94% found once; its top ten account for 0.36%. The specimen sequenced was naive CD4+ T cells from PBMCs. Subset specified: CD45RA+ positively selected. These receptors were taken from a man younger than 30 in good health. Some clones in this sample may be carry-over from other donors' samples.

The V and J genes are TRBV2 and TRBJ2-3; TRBD2 aligns across 7 bases. Germline V gene lookup returns CDR1 SNHLY and CDR2 FYNNEI. The CDR3 consists of 13 residues. The V segment lost 6 bases and the J segment 2 bases; nucleotides outside the gene matches: 2. CDR3 sequence reads: CASRGGNTDTQYF. CDR3 DNA sequence: TGTGCCAGCAGGGGGGGGAACACAGATACGCAGTATTTT.

J is TRBJ2-7 and V is TRBV5-1; TRBD1 is a possible D gene (6 bases). This CDR3 spans 15 amino acids. Germline loops: CDR1 SGHRS, CDR2 YFSETQ. V was clipped by 2 bases and J by 3 bases, with 15 bases between them. CDR3 DNA: TGCGCCAGCAGCTTAACAACAGGGCTCAACTACGAGCAGTACTTC. Protein: CASSLTTGLNYEQYF.